This T cell receptor beta chain comes out of a study of OX40 agonist ivuxolimab in advanced cancers. With regard to the full study: Ivuxolimab was an agonistic, fully human IgG2 monoclonal antibody directed against OX40 (CD134), a costimulatory receptor. Intravenous ivuxolimab was administered to patients every 2 weeks at six dose levels: 0.01, 0.1, 0.3, 1.5, 3 and 10 mg/kg. Of the roughly 50 dose-escalation patients, hepatocellular carcinoma was present in some 19, melanoma in roughly 15, renal cell carcinoma in 9 and head and neck cancer in 9. A male proportion of nearly 85% and a mean age of 60 years, ranging from about 23 to 90, were recorded for the dose-escalation cohort. Prior anti-PD-1, anti-PD-L1 or anti-CTLA-4 therapy was permitted, and checkpoint inhibitors had been received by less than 45% of dose-escalation patients. Partial responses occurred in three dose-escalation patients, of whom one had hepatocellular carcinoma and two had cutaneous melanoma. The point of sequencing TCRbeta in the periphery was to test whether ivuxolimab changed TCR sequence diversity and drove clonal T-cell expansion. The paper describes the monotherapy dose-escalation part (N of about 54 patients) of the phase I trial of ivuxolimab.

The trial excluded patients who had a history of autoimmune disease or who were on systemic immunosuppression. In every dose cohort, peripheral blood was drawn for TCR sequencing at baseline, cycle 4 day 1, and cycle 7 day 1. Samples came from an open-label, multicenter, first-in-human phase I dose-escalation trial of ivuxolimab. Adults with locally advanced or metastatic melanoma, renal cell, hepatocellular, or head and neck squamous cell carcinoma were enrolled in the trial. Before TCR sequencing, CD4+ and CD8+ T cells were separately sorted from peripheral blood. This clone was picked up a small number of times. The antigen it recognizes is unknown. Base qualities are not at hand, and no much larger clone is one base apart. To sequence the TCRbeta CDR3 region, genomic DNA was isolated from the sorted cells. The immunoSEQ Assay was used to sequence the TCRbeta CDR3 regions. TCRdb carries this immuneACCESS record with in-frame sequences only. Its versions omit some clonotypes, under half of them owing to an unresolved V gene in the studies checked, with the rest unexplained. For this sample there are approximately 23,000 clones; just under 85% appear just once. About 55% of the sample comes from the top ten.

Trimming removed 5 bases from V and 3 bases from J, leaving 12 bases between the germline ends. CDR1 and CDR2 were assigned from the germline V gene as SGHRS and YFSETQ. The CDR3 runs 13 amino acids, cysteine and phenylalanine included. Only the CDR3 part of the read is kept: 39 bases, read in frame from the first base. Summary of the overall study and its limitations: Low levels of normalized T-cell clonal expansion were also seen in some nonresponding patients. The antigen specificity of the clonally expanded peripheral T cells was not determined. At doses of 0.1 to 3.0 mg/kg, clonal expansion of both CD4+ and CD8+ blood T cells was observed from baseline to week 6. After ivuxolimab, CD8+ T cells had more expanded clones than CD4+ T cells on average. In partial responders in the 0.1-3.0 mg/kg groups, normalized peripheral clonal expansion was found to be among the lowest, especially among CD8+ T cells.

The clonotype was recovered from an adult with an advanced solid tumor such as melanoma, head and neck, liver or kidney cancer. Sequenced here: CD4+ or CD8+ T cells sorted from blood, sampled in a trial of the OX40 agonist ivuxolimab. The V gene is TRBV5-1 and the J gene is TRBJ2-7; TRBD1 might be the D gene, on 5 matching bases. The nucleotide sequence reads as follows: TGCGCCAGCAGGGGGCAGGACCGCTACGAGCAGTACTTC. Translated, it reads CASRGQDRYEQYF.